This TCR beta chain comes out of a study of CD8 T cells in ankylosing spondylitis. TCRdb recomputed calls from the 5' RACE reads with MiXCR, one row per CDR3 protein. This sample has approximately 300,000 distinct CDR3 sequences; about 19% occur once, and the top ten carry roughly 7.3%. The V and J ends lost 6 bases and 7 bases, in that order; junction bases with no gene match: 10. This CDR3 contains 14 residues. Germline V gene lookup returns CDR1 MNHEY and CDR2 SMNVEV (reference sequence). J is TRBJ1-2 and V is TRBV27; TRBD1 aligns across 8 bases. Sequencing used blood, either unsorted or a sorted T cell fraction (not recorded which). The clonotype originates from a male donor with ankylosing spondylitis or in good health (not recorded which). CDR3 residues: CASSLGRGQGGYTF. The CDR3 nucleotides are TGTGCCAGCAGCCTGGGCAGGGGGCAGGGTGGCTACACCTTC.